This T cell receptor beta chain originates from a study of cytomegalovirus exposure and HLA in healthy donors. Broader study findings: Excluded were some V segments that proved indistinguishable, including TRBV6-2 and TRBV6-3.

Concerning this clone: Its antigen is unknown.

Primers for the PCR totalled 60 Vbeta and 13 Jbeta. Profiling relied on immunoSEQ multiplex PCR, and the TCRdb table lists in-frame clones only, not all of them. The sample totals some 55,000 clones; its top ten clones hold over 10%. Germline CDR1 is ENHRY and CDR2 is SYGVKD. CDR3 length: 17 amino acids. V lost 3 bases, J lost 3 bases, and 8 bases stayed unmatched. Specimen: PBMCs. The receptor's source is a young man in good health and CMV-seropositive. The chain is built from TRBV10-3 and TRBJ2-3; 11 nucleotides match TRBD2. The chain's CDR3 is CAISDPVLAGGTDTQYF. The CDR3, as DNA: TGTGCCATCAGTGACCCGGTTTTAGCGGGAGGGACAGATACGCAGTATTTT.